This T cell receptor beta chain emerged from a study of blood T cell repertoires in COVID-19. Study context: Both acute and convalescent COVID-19 samples were obtained from the United States, Italy and Spain. From T cells, B-cell-depleted T cells, or PBMCs came the material, which was cDNA or gDNA.

As processed by the authors: From reference gene primer amplification, estimates of nucleated cell counts were derived. Sequencing was performed with immunoSEQ multiplex PCR; in TCRdb, only in-frame clones are kept and a portion is missing. V and J calls and clone size are copied from that table; D and trimming were computed from the DNA. Counted here are some 300,000 clones, 88% occurring once; the ten biggest clones make up over 6%. This CDR3 contains 16 residues. V was pared by 6 bases and J by 4 bases, with 13 bases of the junction left unmatched. Germline CDR1 is KGHSH and CDR2 is LQKENI. The receptor was derived from a woman in her thirties who had recovered from COVID-19. The chain recombines TRBV18 with TRBJ2-7; 9 bases match TRBD1. Sequenced: peripheral blood. The CDR3 here is CASSGVVGTGLYEQYF. In DNA, the CDR3 is TGTGCCAGCTCGGGCGTGGTGGGGACAGGGCTTTACGAGCAGTACTTC.